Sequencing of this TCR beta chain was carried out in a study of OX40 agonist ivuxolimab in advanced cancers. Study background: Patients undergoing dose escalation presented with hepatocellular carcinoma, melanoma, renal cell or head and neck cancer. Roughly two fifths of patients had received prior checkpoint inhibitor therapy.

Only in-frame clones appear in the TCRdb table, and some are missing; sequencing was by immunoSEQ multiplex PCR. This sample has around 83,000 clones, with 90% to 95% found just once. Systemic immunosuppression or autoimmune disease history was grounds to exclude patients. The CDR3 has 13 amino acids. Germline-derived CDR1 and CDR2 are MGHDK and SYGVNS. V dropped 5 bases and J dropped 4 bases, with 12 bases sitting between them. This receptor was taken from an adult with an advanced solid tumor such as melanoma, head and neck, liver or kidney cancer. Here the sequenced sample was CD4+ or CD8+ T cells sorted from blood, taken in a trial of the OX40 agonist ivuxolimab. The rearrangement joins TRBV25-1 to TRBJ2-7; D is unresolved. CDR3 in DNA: TGTGCCAGCAGTCCCGGACCCCTTTACGAGCAGTACTTC. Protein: CASSPGPLYEQYF.